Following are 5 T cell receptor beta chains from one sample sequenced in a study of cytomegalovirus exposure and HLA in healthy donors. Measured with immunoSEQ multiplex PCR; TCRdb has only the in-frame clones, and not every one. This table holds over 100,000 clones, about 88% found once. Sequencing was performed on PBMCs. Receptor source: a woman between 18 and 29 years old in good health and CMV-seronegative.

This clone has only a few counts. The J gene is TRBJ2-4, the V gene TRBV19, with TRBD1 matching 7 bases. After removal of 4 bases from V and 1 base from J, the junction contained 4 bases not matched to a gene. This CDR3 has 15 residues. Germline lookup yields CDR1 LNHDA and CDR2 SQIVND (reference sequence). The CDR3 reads CASSTTGAAKNIQYF. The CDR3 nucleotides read TGTGCCAGTAGTACCACAGGGGCGGCCAAAAACATTCAGTACTTC.

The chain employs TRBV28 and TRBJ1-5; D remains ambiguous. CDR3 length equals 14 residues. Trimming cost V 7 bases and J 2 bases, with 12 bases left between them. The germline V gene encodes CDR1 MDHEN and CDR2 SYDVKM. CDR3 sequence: CASTRFRGNQPQHF. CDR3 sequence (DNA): TGTGCCAGCACCCGCTTCCGGGGCAATCAGCCCCAGCATTTT.

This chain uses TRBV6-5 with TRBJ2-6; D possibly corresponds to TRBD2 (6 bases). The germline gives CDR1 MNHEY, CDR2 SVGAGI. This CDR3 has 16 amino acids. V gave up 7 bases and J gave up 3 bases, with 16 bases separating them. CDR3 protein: CASTYSQGGGANVLTF. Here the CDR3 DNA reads TGTGCCAGCACTTATTCCCAGGGAGGTGGGGCCAACGTCCTGACTTTC.

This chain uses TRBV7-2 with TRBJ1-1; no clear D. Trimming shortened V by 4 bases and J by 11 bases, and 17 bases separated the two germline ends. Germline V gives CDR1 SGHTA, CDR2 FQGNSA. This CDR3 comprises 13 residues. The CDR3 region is CASSSQPLGGAFF. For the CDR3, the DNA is TGTGCCAGCAGCTCCCAACCGCTCGGCGGGGCTTTCTTT.

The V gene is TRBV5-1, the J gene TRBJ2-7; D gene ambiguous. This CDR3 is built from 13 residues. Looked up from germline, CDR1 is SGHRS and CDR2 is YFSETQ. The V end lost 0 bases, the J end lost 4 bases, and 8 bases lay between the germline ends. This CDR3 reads CASSLGAQYEQYF. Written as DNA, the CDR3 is TGCGCCAGCAGCTTGGGTGCACAGTACGAGCAGTACTTC.